One and the same sample provided the 18 T cell receptor beta chains below, sequenced in a study of blood T cells in healthy people across ages. Together with a sample-barcoded 5' primer, a J-beta primer mix was included in a second PCR lasting about 6 to 12 cycles. TCRdb called the 5' RACE reads again in MiXCR, with one record for every CDR3 protein. The sample lists some 880,000 distinct CDR3 sequences, 36% occurring once. Material for sequencing was blood. The receptors originated from a young man in good health.

In this sample, this clonotype turned up a few times. V is TRBV12-3 or TRBV12-4 and J is TRBJ1-1; D is unclear. This CDR3 contains 14 residues. The V and J ends lost 2 bases and 0 bases respectively, with 7 bases between them. Here the CDR3 DNA reads TGTGCCAGCAGTTTATCAGAGATGAACACTGAAGCTTTCTTT. This translates into CASSLSEMNTEAFF.

At least ten counts were recorded for this clonotype. The chain couples TRBV12-3 or TRBV12-4 to TRBJ1-2, with 8 positions matching TRBD1. The V gene end was trimmed by 3 bases and the J gene end by 6 bases; junction bases not matched to a gene: 6. The CDR3 is 14 residues long. CDR3 region: CASSFWGQADGYTF. As DNA, the CDR3 is TGTGCCAGCAGTTTTTGGGGACAGGCCGATGGCTACACCTTC.

The chain combines TRBV12-3 or TRBV12-4 with TRBJ2-5; TRBD2 is a possible D gene (5 bases). V was shortened by 9 bases and J by 11 bases, with 25 bases between the two germline ends. The CDR3 has 14 amino acids. CDR3 sequence reads: CASRSAGLANEQYF. CDR3 bases: TGTGCCAGTCGTAGCGCAGGTCTGGCCAATGAGCAGTACTTC.

Note on this clonotype: Given a much more abundant clone one base away, this may be a read error. V gene TRBV12-3 or TRBV12-4 combines with J gene TRBJ1-2, with a tentative D call TRBD1 (6 bases). V lost 4 bases, J lost 0 bases, and 15 bases lay in between. This CDR3 region has 16 residues. CDR3 residues: CASSSTGPTTNYGYTF. CDR3 DNA sequence: TGTGCCAGCAGTTCTACAGGGCCTACGACTAACTATGGCTACACCTTC.

The chain is built from TRBV4-2 and TRBJ2-1; TRBD2 aligns across 10 bases. CDR3 length: 19 amino acids. V trimming: 2 bases; J trimming: 13 bases; junction bases outside the gene matches: 23. CDR1 LGHNA and CDR2 YNFKEQ come from the germline V gene. CDR3: CASSQPRTSGATIWETQFF. The CDR3 DNA is TGTGCCAGCAGCCAACCGCGGACTAGCGGAGCCACCATTTGGGAGACCCAGTTCTTC.

This chain links TRBV12-3 or TRBV12-4 with TRBJ2-3; D perhaps matches TRBD2 (7 bases). V lost 1 base to trimming and J lost 0 bases, with 20 bases between them. The CDR3 loop spans 19 amino acids. In DNA form, the CDR3 reads TGTGCCAGCAGTTTAGGGGTCGCGGGCGGGGGCGACAGCACAGATACGCAGTATTTT. Its translation: CASSLGVAGGGDSTDTQYF.

Of note for this clonotype: A much more abundant neighbour one base away suggests this may be a read error. The J gene is TRBJ2-5, the V gene TRBV12-3 or TRBV12-4; D may be TRBD1 (6 bases). This CDR3 spans 14 amino acids. In DNA, the CDR3 is TGTGCCAGCAGTTTCCAGGGGATCCAAGACACCCAGTACTTC. It specifies CASSFQGIQDTQYF.

The chain combines TRBV20-1 with TRBJ1-5, with TRBD1 identical over 9 bases. The V segment lost 4 bases and the J segment 3 bases; nucleotides outside the gene matches: 7. This CDR3 comprises 15 residues. CDR1 is DFQATT, CDR2 SNEGSKA, per germline (reference sequence). The DNA for the CDR3 is TGCAGTGCTAAGGAGACAGGGGGGTCCAATCAGCCCCAGCATTTT. It yields the protein CSAKETGGSNQPQHF.

The chain joins TRBV28 to TRBJ2-1; 7 bases fit TRBD1. The J call is doubtful: the DNA matches TRBJ2-7 better. The CDR3 has 14 amino acids. Per the germline V gene, CDR1 is MDHEN and CDR2 is SYDVKM. The CDR3 loop is CASRRDRAYNEQYF. DNA of the CDR3: TGTGCCAGCAGAAGAGACAGGGCCTACAATGAGCAGTACTTC.

This clonotype was detected only a few times. This chain uses TRBV28 with TRBJ2-3; D is perhaps TRBD2 (6 bases). There are 19 residues in the CDR3. CDR1 is MDHEN and CDR2 is SYDVKM in the germline V gene. The V end was cut by 2 bases, the J end by 4 bases, with 25 bases between. The CDR3 DNA reads as TGTGCCAGCAGTTTACGCCCTAAGAACAGGATCTGGGGGGCAGATACGCAGTATTTT. Translation gives CASSLRPKNRIWGADTQYF.

In this sample, this clonotype turned up a few times. The rearrangement links TRBV6-2 or TRBV6-3 to TRBJ2-1; D is unclear. The CDR3 covers 15 residues. Germline V gene lookup returns CDR1 MNHEY and CDR2 SVGEGT. Trimming left V 7 bases short and J 6 bases short, with 19 bases between. The CDR3 DNA follows: TGTGCCAGCACCTATGGGTCGGCCTGGGGCAATGAGCAGTTCTTC. It encodes CASTYGSAWGNEQFF.

This clonotype was seen a handful of times. The chain recombines TRBV6-5 with TRBJ2-7; D is uncertain. Germline loops: CDR1 MNHEY, CDR2 SVGAGI. V gave up 2 bases and J gave up 6 bases, with 11 bases separating them. The CDR3 consists of 13 residues. CDR3 region: CASSYLGRSEQYF. Here the CDR3 DNA reads TGTGCCAGCAGTTACCTGGGCAGGAGCGAGCAGTACTTC.

There are a few counts of this clonotype. The rearrangement joins TRBV2 to TRBJ2-3, with D maybe TRBD1 (5 bases). The CDR3 has 13 amino acids. The ends were cut back, 8 bases at V and 5 bases at J, with 14 bases in the middle. Germline V gene data show CDR1 as SNHLY and CDR2 as FYNNEI. The CDR3 sequence: CASSLDKEDTQYF. CDR3 in DNA: TGTGCCAGCTCCCTGGACAAAGAAGATACGCAGTATTTT.

This clonotype has only a few counts. The gene calls are TRBV3-1 and TRBJ2-1; TRBD2 aligns across 13 bases. The trim removed 4 bases at V and 4 bases at J, leaving 4 bases unmatched. Germline-derived CDR1 and CDR2 are LGHDT and YNNKEL (reference sequence). The CDR3 sequence is 16 residues long. CDR3 DNA: TGTGCCAGCAGCCGGACTAGCGGGGGACAATACAATGAGCAGTTCTTC. This sequence encodes CASSRTSGGQYNEQFF.

The J gene is TRBJ1-2, the V gene TRBV7-8; 8 bases align to TRBD1. Germline V CDR1 and CDR2: SGHVS, FQNEAQ. V lost 5 bases to trimming and J lost 4 bases; unmatched junction nucleotides: 9. The CDR3 runs to 15 residues. CDR3: CASSITGGPPYGYTF. The CDR3 DNA is TGTGCCAGCAGCATCACAGGGGGACCCCCCTATGGCTACACCTTC. Full variable domain (outside the CDR3, taken from reference TRBV7-8 and TRBJ1-2): GAGVSQSPRYKVAKRGQDVALRCDPISGHVSLFWYQQALGQGPEFLTYFQNEAQLDKSGLPSDRFFAERPEGSVSTLKIQRTQQEDSAVYLCASSITGGPPYGYTFGSGTRLTVV.

V gene TRBV25-1 combines with J gene TRBJ2-1; either TRBD1 or TRBD2 may supply D (5 bases each). V was pared by 2 bases and J by 9 bases, with 11 bases between. Germline V gene data show CDR1 as MGHDK and CDR2 as SYGVNS. This CDR3 contains 13 residues. The chain's CDR3 is CASSERRGGEQFF. CDR3 bases: TGTGCCAGCAGTGAACGACGGGGCGGTGAGCAGTTCTTC. Combining the CDR3 with reference TRBV25-1 and TRBJ2-1 gives the whole variable domain EADIYQTPRYLVIGTGKKITLECSQTMGHDKMYWYQQDPGMELHLIHYSYGVNSTEKGDLSSESTVSRIRTEHFPLTLESARPSHTSQYLCASSERRGGEQFFGPGTRLTVL.

This clonotype appeared a few times. This chain connects TRBV7-9 to TRBJ1-5, with 9 bases that match TRBD1. The CDR3 covers 15 residues. In germline, CDR1 is SEHNR, CDR2 FQNEAQ (reference sequence). The V and J ends lost 4 bases and 7 bases, in that order; junction bases with no gene match: 8. The DNA for the CDR3 is TGTGCCAGCAGCTCCTGGGACAGGGCAGGACAGCCCCAGCATTTT. Translated: CASSSWDRAGQPQHF.

The genes are TRBV20-1 and TRBJ2-7; TRBD2 matches at 11 bases. Looked up from germline, CDR1 is DFQATT and CDR2 is SNEGSKA (reference sequence). The length of the CDR3 is 14 residues. With V trimmed by 6 bases and J by 5 bases, 9 bases remained unmatched. Written as DNA, the CDR3 is TGCAGTGCCCTAGCGGGGGGTCTTGCCGACGAGCAGTACTTC. Translation: CSALAGGLADEQYF.